Here is one T cell receptor (beta chain) with its context. TCRdb's table, derived via immunoSEQ multiplex PCR, lists solely in-frame clones and lacks some. The sample carries 550,000 to 750,000 clones, 92% recorded once. Positively selected for CCR7, the CD45RO-negative cells used as naive CD8 cells excluded terminally differentiated effector memory CD45RA+ cells. These data originate in a study of shared clonotypes between healthy human individuals. Turning to the study itself: For every donor, three CD4 naive, three CD4 memory, two CD8 naive and one CD8 memory plates were used.

The V gene lost 0 bases and the J gene lost 2 bases, with 14 bases spanning the gap. Germline CDR1 reads MNHEY; CDR2 reads SMNVEV (reference sequence). This CDR3 spans 16 amino acids. The chain couples TRBV27 to TRBJ2-7, with TRBD1 as a possible D gene (5 bases). This TCR was recovered from a man aged 30-40 years in good health. Material: naive CD8+ T cells sorted from blood. The CDR3 sequence: CASSLSGPGSPYEQYF. CDR3 DNA: TGTGCCAGCAGTTTATCGGGGCCAGGATCCCCCTACGAGCAGTACTTC.